These 21 T cell receptor beta chains were all obtained from the same sample, sequenced in a study of CD8+ T cells in alopecia areata. Extracted from the samples, RNA was reverse transcribed into cDNA to serve as the sequencing template. Assay: immunoSEQ multiplex PCR; the TCRdb copy retains only in-frame clones and omits some. The repertoire holds 150,000 to 200,000 clones, with less than 70% as singletons. The treatment was: oral pan-JAK inhibitor, 5-10 mg twice daily. The sample here was CD4+ T cells sorted from blood, taken at week 24, from a patient treated with tofacitinib. All receptors come from a human donor with alopecia areata.

The rearrangement links TRBV19 to TRBJ1-2; 7 nucleotides line up with TRBD1. The CDR3 length is 15 residues. CDR1 and CDR2 (germline): LNHDA, SQIVND (reference sequence). The V segment lost 3 bases and the J segment 5 bases; nucleotides outside the gene matches: 9. The CDR3 reads CASSIPTGEGYGYTF. The CDR3 DNA reads as TGTGCCAGTAGTATCCCCACAGGGGAGGGGTATGGCTACACCTTC.

The J gene is TRBJ2-2, the V gene TRBV9, with D perhaps TRBD1 (5 bases). The CDR3 is 15 amino acids. V lost 0 bases, J lost 3 bases, and 9 bases lay in between. Germline V gene sequence: CDR1 SGDLS, CDR2 YYNGEE. The CDR3 sequence is CASSVGQTYTGELFF. CDR3 in DNA: TGTGCCAGCAGCGTAGGACAGACTTACACCGGGGAGCTGTTTTTT. Supplemented by reference TRBV9 and TRBJ2-2, the full variable domain reads DSGVTQTPKHLITATGQRVTLRCSPRSGDLSVYWYQQSLDQGLQFLIQYYNGEERAKGNILERFSAQQFPDLHSELNLSSLELGDSALYFCASSVGQTYTGELFFGEGSRLTVL.

This clone was seen more than once but under ten times. V usage is TRBV7-2 and J usage is TRBJ2-5; a weak D match, TRBD1 (5 bases). The germline gives CDR1 SGHTA, CDR2 FQGNSA. V was clipped by 3 bases and J by 4 bases, with 15 bases between them. The CDR3 covers 15 residues. This CDR3 reads CASSFRGRERETQYF. The CDR3 DNA sequence: TGTGCCAGCAGCTTTCGCGGCAGGGAACGAGAGACCCAGTACTTC.

The CDR3 nucleotides read TGTGCCAGCAGCTTTACAGACTCACCCCTCCACTTT. It encodes CASSFTDSPLHF. The chain uses TRBV7-9 and TRBJ1-6; D gene unclear. The CDR3 consists of 12 residues. In germline, CDR1 is SEHNR, CDR2 FQNEAQ (reference sequence). Trimming stripped 3 bases from V and 10 bases from J, with 7 bases between.

The chain is built from TRBV30 and TRBJ2-5; no reliable D call. The CDR3 has 13 amino acids. Between the trimmed V and J ends, which lost 3 bases and 5 bases, there was a span of 13 bases. Germline-derived CDR1 and CDR2 are GTSNPN and SVGIG (reference sequence). The CDR3 protein is CAWSGPARETQYF. CDR3 sequence (DNA): TGTGCCTGGAGCGGTCCCGCACGTGAGACCCAGTACTTC. Based on the CDR3 plus reference TRBV30 and TRBJ2-5, the full variable domain is SQTIHQWPATLVQPVGSPLSLECTVEGTSNPNLYWYRQAAGRGLQLLFYSVGIGQISSEVPQNLSASRPQDRQFILSSKKLLLSDSGFYLCAWSGPARETQYFGPGTRLLVL.

As regards this clone: Additional DNA sequences in this sample encode the identical CDR3. V gene TRBV30 combines with J gene TRBJ2-7, with D perhaps matching TRBD2 (5 bases). This CDR3 spans 12 amino acids. Germline lookup yields CDR1 GTSNPN and CDR2 SVGIG (reference sequence). The V and J ends lost 2 bases and 2 bases respectively, with 7 bases between them. The CDR3 spells CAWSLGAYEQYF. DNA of the CDR3: TGTGCCTGGAGTTTGGGAGCCTACGAGCAGTACTTC.

This clone was recorded a few times. The J gene is TRBJ2-5, the V gene TRBV7-8, with D possibly being TRBD1 (6 bases). Germline V gene data show CDR1 as SGHVS and CDR2 as FQNEAQ. This CDR3 region has 16 residues. The germline V and J ends were trimmed by 4 bases and 4 bases, with 19 bases remaining between them. The CDR3 bases are TGTGCCAGCAGCTATCACAGGGTGGTGTACCGAGAGACCCAGTACTTC. It is translated as CASSYHRVVYRETQYF.

This sequence joins TRBV11-2 and TRBJ2-1; D gene unclear. Looked up from germline, CDR1 is SGHAT and CDR2 is FQNNGV. The CDR3 has 16 amino acids. Trimming removed 2 bases at V and 4 bases at J, with 15 bases between. The CDR3 nucleotides read TGTGCCAGCAGCTTATATGACATTTCCCGGTACAATGAGCAGTTCTTC. Its translation is CASSLYDISRYNEQFF.

The chain couples TRBV13 to TRBJ2-7; D is unresolved. Germline-derived CDR1 and CDR2 are PRHDT and FYEKMQ (reference sequence). The CDR3 extends over 14 amino acids. V lost 2 bases and J 3 bases, leaving 11 bases between the germline ends. As DNA, the CDR3 is TGTGCCAGCAGCTTACCCGACAAATTCTACGAGCAGTACTTC. Protein: CASSLPDKFYEQYF.

Remarks on this clone: This sample includes further DNA sequences coding for the same CDR3. This rearrangement joins TRBV30 to TRBJ2-2; TRBD2 is a possible D gene (6 bases). The germline gives CDR1 GTSNPN, CDR2 SVGIG (reference sequence). The CDR3 runs to 14 residues. The V gene lost 5 bases and the J gene lost 0 bases, with 10 bases spanning the gap. CDR3 sequence (DNA): TGTGCCTGGGCGGGGCTTGCGAACACCGGGGAGCTGTTTTTT. Encoded protein: CAWAGLANTGELFF.

This chain joins TRBV27 and TRBJ1-1, with unresolved D. Germline CDR1 MNHEY, CDR2 SMNVEV (reference sequence). Trimming shortened V by 2 bases and J by 1 base, and 5 bases separated the two germline ends. The CDR3 loop spans 13 amino acids. CDR3 sequence: CASSLIGNTEAFF. In DNA form, the CDR3 reads TGTGCCAGCAGTTTAATCGGGAACACTGAAGCTTTCTTT.

This clone has only a few counts. The V gene is TRBV2, the J gene TRBJ1-5; TRBD1 is a possible D gene (5 bases). Trimming cost V 4 bases and J 6 bases, with 13 bases left between them. From germline, CDR1 is SNHLY and CDR2 FYNNEI. The CDR3 extends over 14 amino acids. CDR3 residues: CASSAGPGGQPQHF. Written as DNA, the CDR3 is TGTGCCAGCAGTGCGGGACCCGGCGGTCAGCCCCAGCATTTT.

V gene TRBV5-1 combines with J gene TRBJ1-2, with a possible D match to TRBD1 (6 bases). V dropped 4 bases and J dropped 10 bases, with 14 bases sitting between them. Germline CDR1 and CDR2: SGHRS and YFSETQ. The CDR3 sequence is 12 residues long. Here the CDR3 DNA reads TGCGCCAGCAGCCCAGGGGACACCCACTACACCTTC. Protein sequence: CASSPGDTHYTF.

This chain uses TRBV6-5 with TRBJ2-7, with a possible D match to TRBD2 (6 bases). CDR3 length equals 14 residues. Germline CDR1 MNHEY, CDR2 SVGAGI. The V end lost 5 bases, the J end lost 2 bases, and 13 bases lay between the germline ends. The CDR3 reads CASSRQTGAYEQYF. CDR3 in DNA: TGTGCCAGCAGTCGACAGACGGGAGCCTACGAGCAGTACTTC.

The chain joins TRBV10-3 to TRBJ2-7, with 7 bases identical to TRBD1. This CDR3 is 15 amino acids long. CDR1 and CDR2 from the germline V gene are ENHRY and SYGVKD. V gave up 0 bases and J gave up 3 bases; unmatched junction bases: 5. The chain's CDR3 is CAISESEQGFYEQYF. The CDR3 DNA follows: TGTGCCATCAGTGAGTCGGAACAGGGGTTCTACGAGCAGTACTTC.

This clone was recorded only once. The CDR3 sequence: CAISGAPGLSGTQETQYF. CDR3 coding DNA: TGTGCCATCAGTGGCGCGCCTGGCCTTAGCGGGACCCAAGAGACCCAGTACTTC. V usage is TRBV10-3 and J usage is TRBJ2-5; TRBD2 matches 8 bases. After removal of 4 bases from V and 1 base from J, the junction contained 14 bases not matched to a gene. Germline-derived CDR1 and CDR2 are ENHRY and SYGVKD. The CDR3 length is 18 residues.

This clone was detected only a few times. The V call is TRBV29-1, the J call TRBJ2-1; D is ambiguous. The CDR3 covers 12 residues. The ends were cut back, 3 bases at V and 3 bases at J, with 6 bases in the middle. Germline V lookup: CDR1 SQVTM, CDR2 ANQGSEA. CDR3 residues: CSVDRSYNEQFF. As DNA, the CDR3 is TGCAGCGTTGACAGGAGCTACAATGAGCAGTTCTTC.

This chain connects TRBV5-1 to TRBJ2-3; no firm D call. V was trimmed by 0 bases and J by 7 bases, leaving 9 bases between them. CDR3 length: 13 residues. CDR1 SGHRS and CDR2 YFSETQ come from the germline V gene. The CDR3, as DNA: TGCGCCAGCAGCTTGGATGCTTTGAATACGCAGTATTTT. The encoded protein is CASSLDALNTQYF.

This chain links TRBV7-3 with TRBJ2-3; possibly TRBD1 for D (5 bases). The ends were cut back, 5 bases at V and 2 bases at J, with 17 bases in the middle. This CDR3 is 16 amino acids long. Germline-derived CDR1 and CDR2 are SGHTA and FQGTGA. The CDR3 loop is CASSPQILQVTDTQYF. CDR3 nucleotide sequence: TGTGCCAGCAGCCCTCAGATACTACAGGTCACAGATACGCAGTATTTT.

This clone was found a few times. This chain uses TRBV5-1 with TRBJ2-1; D remains ambiguous. Germline V gene lookup returns CDR1 SGHRS and CDR2 YFSETQ. The CDR3 totals 12 residues. Trimming pared 2 bases from V and 10 bases from J, leaving 10 bases between. The CDR3: CASSFPQDEQFF. In nucleotides, the CDR3 is TGCGCCAGCAGCTTTCCGCAGGACGAGCAGTTCTTC.

This clone was counted a few times. The chain recombines TRBV6-4 with TRBJ2-3; D remains ambiguous. Germline loops: CDR1 MRHNA, CDR2 SNTAGT. The CDR3 has 14 amino acids. Trimming shortened V by 6 bases and J by 0 bases, and 10 bases separated the two germline ends. In nucleotides, the CDR3 is TGTGCCAGCAGCCCTCAGGCAAGCACAGATACGCAGTATTTT. Residues: CASSPQASTDTQYF.